A selection of T cell receptor beta chains follows, all from one sample in a study of response to subunit inactivated influenza vaccine. TCRdb called the RT-PCR reads again in MiXCR, with one record for every CDR3 protein. This table holds 600,000 to 850,000 distinct CDR3 sequences, 12% to 15% found once. Specimen: PBMCs from blood, collected around 14 days before vaccination. The receptor set was obtained from a man aged 50-59 years who received an inactivated influenza vaccine. CDR3s include the opening cysteine and the closing phenylalanine or tryptophan. The D gene is left open where the match is weak. Clone size is stated in some rows and not others, as once, few, many or a class when expanded.

v_gene	d_gene	j_gene	abundance	CDR3nt	CDR3aa
TRBV5-1	TRBD1	TRBJ2-2	few	TGCGCCAGCAGCTGGGACAGGGCGGCCGGGGAGCTGTTTTTT	CASSWDRAAGELFF
TRBV7-9	NA	TRBJ2-2	NA	TGTGCCAGCAGGAACGGCGTCCTCCGGGAGCTGTTTTTT	CASRNGVLRELFF
TRBV7-2	NA	TRBJ2-2	few	TGTGCCAGCAGCTTAATAGGGACGAACACCGGGGAGCTGTTTTTT	CASSLIGTNTGELFF
TRBV20-1	TRBD1	TRBJ2-5	NA	TGCAGTGCTACTTACAGGGGCCAAGAGACCCAGTACTTC	CSATYRGQETQYF
TRBV14	NA	TRBJ1-2	NA	TGTGCCAGCAGCCAAACGACGGGAGGCTACACCTTC	CASSQTTGGYTF
TRBV7-2	NA	TRBJ1-2	many	TGTGCCAGCAGCCCGGACACTAACTATGGCTACACCTTC	CASSPDTNYGYTF
TRBV27	NA	TRBJ2-7	NA	TGTGCCAGCAGTTTAATGGGCCCCATCTACGAGCAGTACTTC	CASSLMGPIYEQYF
TRBV6-4	TRBD2	TRBJ2-3	many	TGTGCCAGCAGCCTAACGGGAGGGAAGTCAGATACGCAGTATTTT	CASSLTGGKSDTQYF
TRBV28	NA	TRBJ2-7	once	TGTGCCAGCAGACCGGGTCTTTCCTACGAGCAGTACTTC	CASRPGLSYEQYF
TRBV5-1	TRBD2	TRBJ2-3	NA	TGCGCCAGCAGCCCGACTAGCGGCCCTCAAGATACGCAGTATTTT	CASSPTSGPQDTQYF
TRBV20-1	TRBD1	TRBJ2-7	few	TGCAGTGCTAGGGCCGGGACAGGTCCGGACGAGCAGTACTTC	CSARAGTGPDEQYF
TRBV5-5	TRBD2	TRBJ2-4	NA	TGTGCCAGCAGGCCGGGACTAGCGGGGTTAGCCAAAAACATTCAGTACTTC	CASRPGLAGLAKNIQYF
TRBV20-1	NA	TRBJ1-1	NA	TGCAGTGCTACGACAGTGCCTTCGAACACTGAAGCTTTCTTT	CSATTVPSNTEAFF
TRBV6-2/TRBV6-3	TRBD1	TRBJ2-1	NA	TGTGCCAGCAGTTACCCGATACCCGGACAGGGCTCCTACAATGAGCAGTTCTTC	CASSYPIPGQGSYNEQFF
TRBV20-1	TRBD2	TRBJ2-3	few	TGCAGTGCCCCACTAGCGGACACAGATACGCAGTATTTT	CSAPLADTDTQYF